Here is one TCR beta chain with its context. Repertoires were generated with immunoSEQ multiplex PCR, while TCRdb's copy carries only in-frame clones and drops some. The sample consists of about 140,000 clones, more than 90% of them appearing once. The sample is drawn from a study of T cell responses to AZD1222 COVID-19 vaccine. This CDR3 has 13 residues. Germline V gene lookup returns CDR1 SGHDT and CDR2 YYEEEE. Trimming stripped 0 bases from V and 8 bases from J, with 8 bases between. The sequences come from peripheral blood, collected on day 0 of AZD1222 vaccination. This chain uses TRBV5-6 with TRBJ1-4; D call uncertain. The receptor's source is an adult in good health. The CDR3 here is CASSLEQKEKLFF. CDR3 sequence (DNA): TGTGCCAGCAGCTTGGAACAGAAGGAAAAACTGTTTTTT.